The 5 T cell receptor beta chains given below trace back to one sample, sequenced in a study of blood T cell repertoires in COVID-19. Generated by immunoSEQ multiplex PCR, the TCRdb table keeps only in-frame clones and is missing some. In the table there are 250,000 to 300,000 clones, 84% of which are singletons. The sequencing sample was made of PBMCs or T cells enriched from blood (not recorded which). These receptors all stem from a man in his forties or fifties who had recovered from COVID-19.

The chain is built from TRBV29-1 and TRBJ2-1; D might be TRBD2 (6 bases). The CDR3 extends over 13 amino acids. Between the trimmed V and J ends, which lost 6 bases and 6 bases, there was a span of 15 bases. Germline CDR1 is SQVTM and CDR2 is ANQGSEA. The CDR3 loop is CSVPGLSGNEQFF. DNA for the CDR3: TGCAGCGTGCCGGGACTTAGCGGCAATGAGCAGTTCTTC.

This chain joins TRBV10-2 and TRBJ2-7; maybe TRBD1 (6 bases). Trimming stripped 7 bases from V and 4 bases from J, with 26 bases between. The CDR3 has 17 residues. Germline CDR1 WSHSY, CDR2 SAAADI. CDR3 DNA: TGCGCCAGCACCAGGGGTTCGGAAGGGACACCGTTTTACGAGCAGTACTTC. This gives the protein CASTRGSEGTPFYEQYF.

This clone has just a few counts. The J gene is TRBJ1-2, the V gene TRBV19; D not resolved. The V gene's germline CDR1 is LNHDA and CDR2 SQIVND (reference sequence). Trimming pared 2 bases from V and 0 bases from J, leaving 7 bases between. This CDR3 is 14 amino acids long. CDR3 nucleotides: TGTGCCAGTAGTATATTCCAGGCTAACTATGGCTACACCTTC. This translates into CASSIFQANYGYTF. The full variable domain, in which reference TRBV19 and TRBJ1-2 provide the parts outside the CDR3, is DGGITQSPKYLFRKEGQNVTLSCEQNLNHDAMYWYRQDPGQGLRLIYYSQIVNDFQKGDIAEGYSVSREKKESFPLTVTSAQKNPTAFYLCASSIFQANYGYTFGSGTRLTVV.

The J gene is TRBJ2-1, the V gene TRBV5-8; 12 bases are a match to TRBD2. CDR1 and CDR2 from the germline V gene are SGHTS and YDEGEE. V dropped 0 bases and J dropped 6; count of bases not matched to a gene: 13. The CDR3 contains 19 residues. The CDR3 is CASSLGLAGGQSPGNEQFF. In DNA form, the CDR3 reads TGTGCCAGCAGCTTGGGGCTAGCGGGAGGGCAGTCTCCGGGCAATGAGCAGTTCTTC.

The chain employs TRBV6-5 and TRBJ1-2; possible D gene TRBD1, 5 bases. The CDR3 has 13 amino acids. V was clipped by 6 bases and J by 7 bases, with 15 bases between them. In germline, CDR1 is MNHEY, CDR2 SVGAGI. In DNA form, the CDR3 reads TGTGCCAGCAGGCGGGACGGGCAGGGTGGCTACACCTTC. Translating it yields CASRRDGQGGYTF.